These 26 T cell receptor beta chains share one sample of origin, sequenced in a study of beta chain features in type 1 diabetes (dated by TCRdb to 2016 to 2019). Paper-wide results and their limitations: A moderate but significant shortening of TCRB CDR3 length was observed in type 1 diabetes patients in all four CD4+ subsets.

No antigen has been identified for these receptors. Libraries were built with the immunoSEQ multiplex PCR assay. All of the isolated RNA was reverse transcribed with the High Capacity cDNA Reverse Transcription Kit, so expressed TCRB transcripts were sequenced. Drawn from immuneACCESS, this table holds only the in-frame rearrangements with V and J called that TCRdb kept. Clones are partly lost; checked studies trace under half to an unresolved V gene and leave the rest unexplained. In all, the sample holds around 340,000 clones, and around 9% of those were seen once. The ten largest make up over 0.95% of the sample. The sample comprised central memory CD4+ T cells from blood. These TCRs come from a man aged 30-40 years with type 1 diabetes.

This chain links TRBV2 with TRBJ2-5, with TRBD2 matching 7 bases. Germline CDR1 is SNHLY and CDR2 is FYNNEI. CDR3 length: 12 residues. V shed 9 bases and J 4 bases; nucleotides not matched to a gene: 5. For the CDR3, the DNA is TGTGCCAGTGGACTAGAGGGAGAGACCCAGTACTTC. Amino acids: CASGLEGETQYF.

This clone appeared a few times. The chain recombines TRBV28 with TRBJ1-2, with D maybe TRBD1 (6 bases). With 3 bases removed from V and 8 bases from J, the gap between germline ends came to 10 bases. The CDR3 spans 12 residues. Germline CDR1 is MDHEN and CDR2 is SYDVKM. The CDR3 DNA follows: TGTGCCAGCAGTTTCCAGGGGAAGGGCTACACCTTC. As protein: CASSFQGKGYTF.

The chain combines TRBV28 with TRBJ2-3, with 8 nucleotides matching TRBD2. This CDR3 is built from 14 residues. V lost 6 bases and J lost 5; bases outside the gene matches: 7. Germline lookup yields CDR1 MDHEN and CDR2 SYDVKM. The CDR3 sequence: CASSFSGVKDTQYF. The CDR3 nucleotides read TGTGCCAGCAGCTTTAGCGGGGTGAAAGATACGCAGTATTTT. Variable domain in full (rest from reference TRBV28 and TRBJ2-3): DVKVTQSSRYLVKRTGEKVFLECVQDMDHENMFWYRQDPGLGLRLIYFSYDVKMKEKGDIPEGYSVSREKKERFSLILESASTNQTSMYLCASSFSGVKDTQYFGPGTRLTVL.

The sample holds a few counts of this clone. This sequence joins TRBV5-4 and TRBJ2-7; D gene ambiguous. Between the trimmed V and J ends, which lost 4 bases and 3 bases, there was a span of 17 bases. The germline gives CDR1 SGHNT, CDR2 YYREEE (reference sequence). The CDR3 sequence is 15 residues long. CDR3 sequence reads: CASSLDSKAYYEQYF. Here the CDR3 DNA reads TGTGCCAGCAGCCTCGACTCGAAGGCGTACTACGAGCAGTACTTC.

The V gene is TRBV7-9, the J gene TRBJ1-4, with 8 bases matching TRBD1. With 5 bases clipped from V and 8 bases from J, the junction kept 7 bases outside the gene matches. Germline CDR1 and CDR2: SEHNR and FQNEAQ (reference sequence). CDR3 size: 14 residues. As DNA, the CDR3 is TGTGCCAGCAGCGAGGACAGGGCACGCGAAAAACTGTTTTTT. This codes for CASSEDRAREKLFF.

As regards this clone: Distinct nucleotide sequences in the sample also encode this CDR3. The chain employs TRBV18 and TRBJ2-7; D ambiguous. The CDR3 is made up of 13 amino acids. The V end lost 3 bases, the J end lost 1 base, and 7 bases lay between the germline ends. From germline, CDR1 is KGHSH and CDR2 LQKENI. CDR3 sequence reads: CASSPGSSYEQYF. The CDR3 DNA sequence: TGTGCCAGCTCACCGGGCAGTTCCTACGAGCAGTACTTC.

DNA for the CDR3: TGTGCCAGCAGCGTCGGCCTAGCCCCTAACAATGAGCAGTTCTTC. Its translation is CASSVGLAPNNEQFF. J is TRBJ2-1 and V is TRBV9; D is possibly TRBD2 (5 bases). The germline CDR1 and CDR2 sequences are SGDLS and YYNGEE. Trimming removed 2 bases at V and 5 bases at J, with 14 bases between. The CDR3 spans 15 residues.

The chain links TRBV7-2 to TRBJ2-5, with 8 bases identical to TRBD1. V was clipped by 5 bases and J by 2 bases; unmatched bases: 7. This CDR3 has 15 residues. CDR1 and CDR2 (germline): SGHTA, FQGNSA. DNA for the CDR3: TGTGCCAGCAGCGGCCGGGACAGGCGGCAAGAGACCCAGTACTTC. Translated, it gives CASSGRDRRQETQYF.

Details on this clone: It may be a read error: a sequence one base away is much more abundant. V and J are TRBV7-8 and TRBJ2-3; a possible D gene is TRBD2 (5 bases). V lost 5 bases, J lost 2 bases, and 5 bases lay in between. The CDR3 length is 12 residues. Germline V gene sequence: CDR1 SGHVS, CDR2 FQNEAQ. The CDR3 sequence: CASSRDTDTQYF. In nucleotides, the CDR3 is TGTGCCAGCAGCCGGGACACAGATACGCAGTATTTT.

This clone was seen only a few times. The chain combines TRBV6-1 with TRBJ2-1; D is unclear. The germline V gene has CDR1 MNHNS and CDR2 SASEGT. The CDR3 loop spans 14 amino acids. V lost 10 bases, J lost 0 bases, and 13 bases lay in between. The CDR3 DNA follows: TGTGCCACCCGTGGCGGCAGCTCCTACAATGAGCAGTTCTTC. It encodes CATRGGSSYNEQFF.

The chain employs TRBV6-5 and TRBJ1-4, with D tentatively TRBD1 (6 bases). Trimming stripped 10 bases from V and 6 bases from J, with 15 bases between. From germline, CDR1 is MNHEY and CDR2 SVGAGI. The CDR3 is 13 residues long. The CDR3 sequence is CANPTGKDEKLFF. The CDR3, as DNA: TGTGCCAACCCAACAGGGAAGGATGAAAAACTGTTTTTT.

This clone was picked up a small number of times. The V call is TRBV30, the J call TRBJ1-1, with 8 bases identical to TRBD1. In germline, CDR1 is GTSNPN, CDR2 SVGIG (reference sequence). With V trimmed by 8 bases and J by 1 base, 9 bases remained unmatched. CDR3 length equals 14 residues. CDR3 residues: CASSSGQGNTEAFF. CDR3 DNA sequence: TGTGCCAGCAGCTCCGGACAGGGGAACACTGAAGCTTTCTTT.

This chain joins TRBV7-2 and TRBJ1-2; no firm D call. The CDR3 extends over 13 amino acids. V was shortened by 6 bases and J by 0 bases, with 8 bases between the two germline ends. Germline-derived CDR1 and CDR2 are SGHTA and FQGNSA. The CDR3 DNA reads TGTGCCAGCAGGCGAGGACCTAACTATGGCTACACCTTC. This gives the protein CASRRGPNYGYTF. Variable domain in full (rest from reference TRBV7-2 and TRBJ1-2): GAGVSQSPSNKVTEKGKDVELRCDPISGHTALYWYRQSLGQGLEFLIYFQGNSAPDKSGLPSDRFSAERTGGSVSTLTIQRTQQEDSAVYLCASRRGPNYGYTFGSGTRLTVV.

This clone was seen more than once but under ten times. The genes are TRBV5-6 and TRBJ1-2; 11 positions match TRBD1. The V and J ends lost 4 bases and 6 bases, in that order; junction bases with no gene match: 2. CDR1 SGHDT and CDR2 YYEEEE come from the germline V gene. This CDR3 comprises 13 residues. The CDR3 protein is CASSGTGGHGYTF. The CDR3 nucleotides are TGTGCCAGCAGCGGGACAGGGGGACATGGCTACACCTTC.

A few counts support this clone. The chain joins TRBV29-1 to TRBJ1-1, with 7 bases aligning to TRBD1. CDR1 SQVTM and CDR2 ANQGSEA come from the germline V gene. CDR3 size: 14 residues. The ends lost 6 bases at V and 1 base at J; junction bases unmatched: 8. In DNA form, the CDR3 reads TGCAGCGTACTTATCCAGGGGGGGAACACTGAAGCTTTCTTT. Translated, it gives CSVLIQGGNTEAFF. The whole variable domain, filled in from reference TRBV29-1 and TRBJ1-1, reads SAVISQKPSRDICQRGTSLTIQCQVDSQVTMMFWYRQQPGQSLTLIATANQGSEATYESGFVIDKFPISRPNLTFSTLTVSNMSPEDSSIYLCSVLIQGGNTEAFFGQGTRLTVV.

The gene calls are TRBV30 and TRBJ2-2; D is perhaps TRBD2 (6 bases). Germline V gives CDR1 GTSNPN, CDR2 SVGIG (reference sequence). CDR3 size: 14 residues. V was clipped by 0 bases and J by 6 bases, with 11 bases between them. The CDR3 nucleotides read TGTGCCTGGAGTGTACCCCCGGGGGCCGGGGAGCTGTTTTTT. It specifies CAWSVPPGAGELFF.

This clone has only a few counts. Other DNA sequences in this sample translate to the same CDR3. The chain employs TRBV28 and TRBJ2-7; no clear D. The germline gives CDR1 MDHEN, CDR2 SYDVKM. Trimming cost V 2 bases and J 3 bases, with 5 bases left between them. This CDR3 has 12 amino acids. The CDR3 sequence is CASSLLNYEQYF. The DNA of the CDR3 is TGTGCCAGCAGTTTACTGAACTACGAGCAGTACTTC.

There are a few counts of this clone. V is TRBV4-3 and J is TRBJ1-5; the D gene is possibly TRBD1 (5 bases). This CDR3 comprises 14 residues. Looked up from germline, CDR1 is LGHNA and CDR2 is YSLEER. Trimming removed 0 bases at V and 7 bases at J, with 10 bases between. The chain's CDR3 is CASSQDRGRQPQHF. The CDR3 DNA sequence: TGCGCCAGCAGCCAAGATAGGGGTAGGCAGCCCCAGCATTTT.

This clone was seen a few times. The J gene is TRBJ1-4, the V gene TRBV4-3; 10 nucleotides align to TRBD1. CDR1 is LGHNA and CDR2 is YSLEER in the germline V gene. J lost 6 bases, V lost 1 base, and 8 bases had no gene match. The CDR3 consists of 17 residues. CDR3 nucleotide sequence: TGCGCCAGCAGCCAAGGGAACCCCGGGACAGGGGATGAAAAACTGTTTTTT. Protein product: CASSQGNPGTGDEKLFF.

The J gene is TRBJ2-6, the V gene TRBV4-3; D is uncertain. V was pared by 1 base and J by 1 base, with 17 bases between. Looked up from germline, CDR1 is LGHNA and CDR2 is YSLEER. The CDR3 runs 19 residues. In DNA, the CDR3 is TGCGCCAGCAGCCAAGGTTCTTACCCCTTGGGGTCTGGGGCCAACGTCCTGACTTTC. It translates to CASSQGSYPLGSGANVLTF.

The rearrangement links TRBV5-4 to TRBJ1-1; D gene uncertain. V was trimmed by 4 bases and J by 2 bases, leaving 9 bases between them. The germline V gene encodes CDR1 SGHNT and CDR2 YYREEE (reference sequence). This CDR3 is built from 13 residues. The CDR3 region has the DNA TGTGCCAGCAGCGAGGGCCCCAACACTGAAGCTTTCTTT. It translates to CASSEGPNTEAFF.

In its sample, this clone was seen a few times. The V and J genes are TRBV7-2 and TRBJ2-5; TRBD2 agrees at 10 bases. The CDR3 is 16 residues long. V gave up 4 bases and J gave up 4 bases; unmatched junction bases: 9. Germline CDR1 reads SGHTA; CDR2 reads FQGNSA. The DNA for the CDR3 is TGTGCCAGCAGCTCCCCCCCAGCGGGGGGGCCAGAGACCCAGTACTTC. Its translation: CASSSPPAGGPETQYF.

V gene TRBV4-3 combines with J gene TRBJ1-5; D possibly corresponds to TRBD1 (5 bases). Trimming removed 4 bases from V and 1 base from J, with 14 bases in between. Germline lookup yields CDR1 LGHNA and CDR2 YSLEER. CDR3 length: 16 residues. Here the CDR3 DNA reads TGCGCCAGCAGCCCTCGGGAACAGGTCAGCAATCAGCCCCAGCATTTT. Amino acid sequence: CASSPREQVSNQPQHF.

This clone came up a few times. The chain's CDR3 is CATSREKGVTEKLFF. The CDR3 region has the DNA TGTGCCACCAGCAGAGAAAAGGGAGTCACCGAAAAACTGTTTTTT. This chain connects TRBV15 to TRBJ1-4; no clear D gene. Looked up from germline, CDR1 is LNHNV and CDR2 is YYDKDF (reference sequence). CDR3 length: 15 amino acids. V lost 0 bases to trimming and J lost 8 bases, with 13 bases between them.

The J gene is TRBJ2-6, the V gene TRBV7-2; no definite D call. Trimming removed 6 bases from V and 0 bases from J, with 12 bases in between. The germline V gene encodes CDR1 SGHTA and CDR2 FQGNSA. This CDR3 contains 16 residues. CDR3 sequence reads: CASRLGPLSGANVLTF. DNA of the CDR3: TGTGCCAGCAGGCTAGGCCCCCTCTCTGGGGCCAACGTCCTGACTTTC.

The CDR3 sequence is CASSMGRDEKLFF. The CDR3 DNA is TGTGCCAGCAGTATGGGAAGGGATGAAAAACTGTTTTTT. V and J are TRBV28 and TRBJ1-4; D is ambiguous. Per germline, CDR1 MDHEN and CDR2 SYDVKM. This CDR3 is 13 amino acids long. The germline V and J ends were trimmed by 5 bases and 6 bases, with 10 bases remaining between them.